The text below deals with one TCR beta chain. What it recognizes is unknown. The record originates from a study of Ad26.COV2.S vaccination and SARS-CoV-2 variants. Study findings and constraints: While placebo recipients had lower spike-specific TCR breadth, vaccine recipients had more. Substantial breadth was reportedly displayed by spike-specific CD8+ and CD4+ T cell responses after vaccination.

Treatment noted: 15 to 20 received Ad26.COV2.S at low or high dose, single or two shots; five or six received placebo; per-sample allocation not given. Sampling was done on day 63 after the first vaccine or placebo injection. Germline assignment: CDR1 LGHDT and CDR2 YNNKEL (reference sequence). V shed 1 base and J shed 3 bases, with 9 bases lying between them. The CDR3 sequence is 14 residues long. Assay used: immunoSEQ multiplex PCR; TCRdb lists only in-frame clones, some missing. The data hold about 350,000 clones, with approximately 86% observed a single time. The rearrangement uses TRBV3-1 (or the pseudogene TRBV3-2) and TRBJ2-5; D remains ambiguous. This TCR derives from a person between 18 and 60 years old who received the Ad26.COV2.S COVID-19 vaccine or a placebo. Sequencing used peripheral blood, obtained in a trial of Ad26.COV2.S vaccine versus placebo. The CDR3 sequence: CASSQATLEETQYF. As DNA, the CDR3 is TGTGCCAGCAGCCAAGCCACGTTGGAAGAGACCCAGTACTTC.